The next 23 T cell receptor beta chains were all read from a single sample in a study of long-term antiretroviral therapy in people with HIV. Sequencing used immunoSEQ v3.0 at survey level. This table comes from immunoSEQ multiplex PCR, and its TCRdb copy is limited to in-frame clones, with some not included. The sample includes tens of thousands of clones, around nine tenths of them seen just once. Sequences were derived from unsorted PBMCs, sampled just before starting antiretroviral therapy. These receptors came from a young woman with HIV.

This clone showed up just once. This chain connects TRBV27 to TRBJ2-1, with D possibly matching TRBD1 (5 bases). Looked up from germline, CDR1 is MNHEY and CDR2 is SMNVEV (reference sequence). The CDR3 totals 15 residues. Trimming pared 6 bases from V and 2 bases from J, leaving 14 bases between. Here the CDR3 reads CASRLSGSPYNEQFF. The CDR3 DNA reads as TGTGCCAGCAGGCTGTCAGGGTCCCCCTACAATGAGCAGTTCTTC.

The chain employs TRBV13 and TRBJ2-7; D is unresolved. V gave up 0 bases and J gave up 3 bases, with 9 bases separating them. The CDR3 is 14 amino acids. Germline assignment: CDR1 PRHDT and CDR2 FYEKMQ (reference sequence). The CDR3 nucleotides are TGTGCCAGCAGCTTAGGATCAGGCGGCTACGAGCAGTACTTC. It translates to CASSLGSGGYEQYF.

The chain joins TRBV7-2 to TRBJ2-2; the match to TRBD2 covers 7 bases. After removal of 5 bases from V and 1 base from J, the junction contained 4 bases not matched to a gene. Germline CDR1 is SGHTA and CDR2 is FQGNSA. The CDR3 length is 15 residues. The CDR3 spells CASSGGGRNTGELFF. Here the CDR3 DNA reads TGTGCCAGCAGCGGGGGGGGACGGAACACCGGGGAGCTGTTTTTT.

This chain connects TRBV28 to TRBJ1-2, with 8 bases aligning to TRBD1. The length of the CDR3 is 13 residues. Germline V gene data show CDR1 as MDHEN and CDR2 as SYDVKM. Trimming at V came to 5 bases and at J to 5 bases, leaving 4 bases not matched to a gene. Here the CDR3 DNA reads TGTGCCAGCAGTCCTACAGGGGGGTATGGCTACACCTTC. Residues: CASSPTGGYGYTF.

The chain is built from TRBV4-3 and TRBJ2-4; D not resolved. Deletions cut 0 bases from V and 0 bases from J, with 9 bases between. The CDR3 runs 16 residues. Germline V gives CDR1 LGHNA, CDR2 YSLEER. CDR3 in DNA: TGCGCCAGCAGCCAAGAGTGGACCATAGCCAAAAACATTCAGTACTTC. Translation: CASSQEWTIAKNIQYF.

The rearrangement joins TRBV28 to TRBJ2-7, with D perhaps TRBD2 (5 bases). Germline lookup yields CDR1 MDHEN and CDR2 SYDVKM. Trimming pared 8 bases from V and 3 bases from J, leaving 11 bases between. This CDR3 is 12 amino acids long. CDR3 in DNA: TGTGCCAGCGAGGGCAACAACTACGAGCAGTACTTC. Protein product: CASEGNNYEQYF.

The chain has TRBV2 and TRBJ2-3; D is undetermined. The V end was cut by 9 bases, the J end by 0 bases, with 7 bases between. CDR1 SNHLY and CDR2 FYNNEI come from the germline V gene. There are 12 residues in the CDR3. As DNA, the CDR3 is TGTGCCAGGGTCCCTAGCACAGATACGCAGTATTTT. Translating it yields CARVPSTDTQYF.

V is TRBV7-6 and J is TRBJ1-1, with 7 bases that match TRBD1. The CDR3 covers 14 residues. Germline CDR1 reads SGHVS; CDR2 reads FNYEAQ. Trimming took 5 bases from V and 4 from J; bases not matched to a gene: 7. The CDR3 DNA reads TGTGCCAGCAGCCCATCGACAGGGATCACTGAAGCTTTCTTT. Translating it yields CASSPSTGITEAFF.

V usage is TRBV5-6 and J usage is TRBJ2-7, with D possibly matching TRBD1 (5 bases). In germline, CDR1 is SGHDT, CDR2 YYEEEE. Trimming cost V 4 bases and J 2 bases, with 13 bases left between them. The CDR3 runs 14 residues. CDR3 sequence: CASSLGVTAYEQYF. The CDR3 nucleotides are TGTGCCAGCAGCCTAGGGGTGACAGCCTACGAGCAGTACTTC.

CDR3 coding DNA: TGTGCCAGCAGTCTGGGACAGGGGCCCTACGAGCAGTACTTC. It is translated as CASSLGQGPYEQYF. The chain couples TRBV27 to TRBJ2-7, with TRBD1 matching over 10 bases. The CDR3 consists of 14 residues. The V and J ends lost 5 bases and 2 bases, in that order; junction bases with no gene match: 3. The germline CDR1 and CDR2 sequences are MNHEY and SMNVEV (reference sequence).

The gene calls are TRBV4-3 and TRBJ2-2, with D unresolved. Trimming removed 6 bases at V and 7 bases at J, with 12 bases between. This CDR3 spans 13 amino acids. Germline V gives CDR1 LGHNA, CDR2 YSLEER. The CDR3 DNA reads TGCGCCAGCAGTCCCAATTCGGACGGGGAGCTGTTTTTT. This encodes CASSPNSDGELFF.

The rearrangement joins TRBV4-3 to TRBJ2-6; 7 nucleotides align to TRBD2. V shed 4 bases, J shed 1 base, and the junction held 16 bases outside the gene matches. The CDR3 consists of 20 residues. The germline gives CDR1 LGHNA, CDR2 YSLEER. CDR3: CASSLILLLREESGANVLTF. CDR3 coding DNA: TGCGCCAGCAGCCTCATCCTTCTCCTTCGGGAGGAGTCTGGGGCCAACGTCCTGACTTTC.

The chain carries TRBV6-6 and TRBJ2-1; D not resolved. This CDR3 is 16 amino acids long. Germline CDR1 and CDR2: MNHNY and SVGAGI (reference sequence). Trimming removed 3 bases at V and 0 bases at J, with 12 bases between. CDR3 region: CASSYSGHPSYNEQFF. In DNA form, the CDR3 reads TGTGCCAGCAGTTATTCTGGTCACCCCTCCTACAATGAGCAGTTCTTC.

The chain couples TRBV6-1 to TRBJ1-5; 7 bases are shared with TRBD1. The CDR3 covers 15 residues. Per germline, CDR1 MNHNS and CDR2 SASEGT. The J segment lost 0 bases and the V segment lost 6 bases, leaving 5 bases of the junction unmatched. The CDR3 DNA is TGTGCCAGCAGAACAGGGGTCTATAGCAATCAGCCCCAGCATTTT. Translating gives CASRTGVYSNQPQHF.

This clone was detected only once. The gene calls are TRBV4-3 and TRBJ2-7, with 9 bases aligning to TRBD2. The CDR3 sequence is 17 residues long. Germline loops: CDR1 LGHNA, CDR2 YSLEER. The V gene end was trimmed by 0 bases and the J gene end by 4 bases; junction bases not matched to a gene: 10. DNA for the CDR3: TGCGCCAGCAGCCAAGATGGCAGGGCTAGCGGGATTTACGAGCAGTACTTC. Amino acid sequence: CASSQDGRASGIYEQYF.

The rearrangement links TRBV28 to TRBJ1-3; TRBD1 matches at 9 bases. This CDR3 is 16 amino acids long. The V gene's germline CDR1 is MDHEN and CDR2 SYDVKM. V shed 6 bases and J 0 bases; nucleotides not matched to a gene: 6. The CDR3 region is CASRWGQGNSGNTIYF. CDR3 sequence (DNA): TGTGCCAGCAGATGGGGACAGGGCAACTCTGGAAACACCATATATTTT.

The CDR3 DNA is TGTGCCAGCACCCCCGTTCGGGGCACTGAAGCTTTCTTT. Residues: CASTPVRGTEAFF. The chain carries TRBV27 and TRBJ1-1; no definite D call. The CDR3 is 13 amino acids. V lost 7 bases and J 4 bases, leaving 13 bases between the germline ends. The germline CDR1 and CDR2 sequences are MNHEY and SMNVEV (reference sequence).

The rearrangement uses TRBV6-5 and TRBJ1-3; weak D call: TRBD1 (5 bases). The CDR3 is 16 amino acids. The V end was cut by 0 bases, the J end by 2 bases, with 11 bases between. Germline V CDR1 and CDR2: MNHEY, SVGAGI. The CDR3 sequence is CASSYSSGGTGNTIYF. The CDR3 DNA follows: TGTGCCAGCAGTTACTCGAGTGGGGGGACTGGAAACACCATATATTTT.

The V gene is TRBV7-9, the J gene TRBJ2-1; D possibly uses TRBD1 or TRBD2 (5 bases each). The germline V and J ends were trimmed by 1 base and 5 bases, with 9 bases remaining between them. From germline, CDR1 is SEHNR and CDR2 FQNEAQ (reference sequence). This CDR3 spans 14 amino acids. CDR3 in DNA: TGTGCCAGCAGCTTAGTGGGGACCGACAATGAGCAGTTCTTC. Its translation is CASSLVGTDNEQFF.

This chain connects TRBV10-3 to TRBJ2-7; D unclear. This CDR3 is 13 amino acids long. Germline V lookup: CDR1 ENHRY, CDR2 SYGVKD. V was trimmed by 7 bases and J by 2 bases, leaving 12 bases between them. CDR3 coding DNA: TGTGCCATCACCATGGACCCTACCTACGAGCAGTACTTC. Protein: CAITMDPTYEQYF.

This clone was detected only once. This rearrangement joins TRBV19 to TRBJ2-1; 11 bases map to TRBD2. Germline V gene data show CDR1 as LNHDA and CDR2 as SQIVND (reference sequence). With V trimmed by 5 bases and J by 2 bases, 8 bases remained unmatched. CDR3 length: 17 residues. The CDR3 nucleotides read TGTGCCAGTAGTGCCTCTCTAGCGGGAGGACCCTACAATGAGCAGTTCTTC. It yields the protein CASSASLAGGPYNEQFF.

The chain uses TRBV11-2 and TRBJ2-7, with 9 bases that match TRBD2. CDR3 length: 14 amino acids. V was pared by 6 bases and J by 0 bases, with 3 bases of the junction left unmatched. CDR1 and CDR2 from the germline V gene are SGHAT and FQNNGV. The CDR3 DNA follows: TGTGCCAGCAGTTATAGCGGGAGCTCCTACGAGCAGTACTTC. It specifies CASSYSGSSYEQYF.

The rearrangement joins TRBV19 to TRBJ1-1; a weak D match, TRBD1 (5 bases). Between the trimmed V and J ends, which lost 5 bases and 3 bases, there was a span of 7 bases. This CDR3 contains 12 residues. Looked up from germline, CDR1 is LNHDA and CDR2 is SQIVND (reference sequence). CDR3 protein: CASSLGDTEAFF. The CDR3 bases are TGTGCCAGTAGTTTGGGGGACACTGAAGCTTTCTTT.